This TCR beta chain is drawn from a study of cytomegalovirus exposure and HLA in healthy donors. Study-wide results and caveats: Subsequent analysis of the approximately 130 validation repertoires found a tendency for first-cohort TCR clusters to co-occur. Reports indicated that the classifier achieved high specificity and sensitivity in diagnosing cytomegalovirus status.

Trimming cost V 5 bases and J 6 bases, with 11 bases left between them. Germline assignment: CDR1 SGHVS and CDR2 FQNEAQ. The CDR3 is made up of 12 amino acids. The validation cohort, a group of over a hundred subjects, included the donors and was separate from the approximately 670-subject first cohort. About this clone itself: The antigen remains unidentified.

Sequencing used immunoSEQ multiplex PCR; TCRdb keeps in-frame clones, though not all of them. Seen here are about 200,000 clones, about 79% observed once, and the top ten hold over 10%. The chain joins TRBV7-8 to TRBJ2-7, with D possibly matching TRBD2 (5 bases). The TCR was taken from a woman in her thirties in good health and CMV-seropositive. Source material: PBMCs. The CDR3 reads CASSPQRREQYF. In nucleotides, the CDR3 is TGTGCCAGCAGCCCGCAGCGGCGCGAGCAGTACTTC.